Below, one TCR beta chain is given with its context. Its antigen is undetermined. The data were taken from a study of regulatory dendritic cells for organ transplantation. Study overall: Regulatory dendritic cells came from monocytes given vitamin D3 and IL-10. General study findings and limits: Naive T cells showed high diversity, memory cells less, memory CD8+ least.

Sorted subsets were CFSE-labeled and cultured four to six days with allogeneic dendritic cells. Naive CD45RA+ and memory CD45RO+ CD4+ or CD8+ T cells were FACS-sorted. Clones were sequenced by immunoSEQ multiplex PCR, and TCRdb holds only the in-frame ones, with some missing. The sample carries 15,000 to 20,000 clones, under 80% recorded once. CDR1 is ENHRY, CDR2 SYGVKD, per germline. With 0 bases removed from V and 8 bases from J, the gap between germline ends came to 10 bases. The CDR3 spans 13 residues. The TCR was taken from a human donor in good health. The chain uses TRBV10-3 and TRBJ1-2; D remains ambiguous. Sequencing was carried out using memory CD4+ T cells from blood cultured with regulatory dendritic cells. Specified subset: CD45RO+ memory T cells. In DNA, the CDR3 is TGTGCCATCAGTGAGTCGGGAATCGGGGGCTACACCTTC. Protein: CAISESGIGGYTF.